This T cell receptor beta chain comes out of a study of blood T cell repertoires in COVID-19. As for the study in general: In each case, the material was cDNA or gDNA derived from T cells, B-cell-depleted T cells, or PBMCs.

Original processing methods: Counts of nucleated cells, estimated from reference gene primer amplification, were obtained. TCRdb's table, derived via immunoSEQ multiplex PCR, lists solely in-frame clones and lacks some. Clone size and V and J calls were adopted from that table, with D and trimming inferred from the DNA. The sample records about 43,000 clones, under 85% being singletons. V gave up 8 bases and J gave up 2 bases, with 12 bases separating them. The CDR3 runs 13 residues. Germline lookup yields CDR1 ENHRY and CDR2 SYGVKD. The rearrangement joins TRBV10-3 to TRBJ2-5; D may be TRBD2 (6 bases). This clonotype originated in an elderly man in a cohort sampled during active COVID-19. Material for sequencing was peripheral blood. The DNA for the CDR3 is TGTGCCATCGGCGGGACTTCACAAGAGACCCAGTACTTC. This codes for CAIGGTSQETQYF.